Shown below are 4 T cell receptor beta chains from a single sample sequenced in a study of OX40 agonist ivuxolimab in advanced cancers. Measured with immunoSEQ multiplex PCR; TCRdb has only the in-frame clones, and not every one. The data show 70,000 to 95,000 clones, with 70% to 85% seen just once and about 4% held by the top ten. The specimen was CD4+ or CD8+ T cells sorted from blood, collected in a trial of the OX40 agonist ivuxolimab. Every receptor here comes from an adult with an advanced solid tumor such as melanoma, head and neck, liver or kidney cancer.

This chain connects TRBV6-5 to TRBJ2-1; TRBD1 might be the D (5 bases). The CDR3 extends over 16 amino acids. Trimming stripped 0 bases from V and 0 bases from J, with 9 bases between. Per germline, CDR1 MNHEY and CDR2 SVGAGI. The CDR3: CASSYSRQRSYNEQFF. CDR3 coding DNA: TGTGCCAGCAGTTACTCTAGACAGCGCTCCTACAATGAGCAGTTCTTC.

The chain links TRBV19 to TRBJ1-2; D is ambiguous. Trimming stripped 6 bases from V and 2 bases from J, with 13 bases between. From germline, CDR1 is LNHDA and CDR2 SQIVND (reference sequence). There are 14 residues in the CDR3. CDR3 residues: CASSSPVPNYGYTF. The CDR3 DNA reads TGTGCCAGTAGCTCCCCTGTCCCCAACTATGGCTACACCTTC.

Here the CDR3 DNA reads TGTGCCAGCAGCTCGAGGGGATCAGATACGCAGTATTTT. This codes for CASSSRGSDTQYF. The genes are TRBV7-9 and TRBJ2-3, with D perhaps TRBD1 or TRBD2 (5 bases each). This CDR3 comprises 13 residues. Germline CDR1 SEHNR, CDR2 FQNEAQ (reference sequence). V was trimmed by 4 bases and J by 4 bases, leaving 9 bases between them.

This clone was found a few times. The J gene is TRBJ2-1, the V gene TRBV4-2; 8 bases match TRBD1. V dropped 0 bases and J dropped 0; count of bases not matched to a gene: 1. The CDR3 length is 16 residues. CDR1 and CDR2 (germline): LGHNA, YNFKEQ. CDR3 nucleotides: TGTGCCAGCAGCCAAGAAACAGGGGGCTCCTACAATGAGCAGTTCTTC. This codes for CASSQETGGSYNEQFF.